This TCR beta chain was obtained from a study of cytomegalovirus exposure and HLA in healthy donors. General study results and limits: Presence/absence comparisons presumed near-even sequencing depth among donors. Diagnosis of cytomegalovirus status made by the classifier reportedly showed high specificity and sensitivity.

The CDR3 covers 13 residues. Per the germline V gene, CDR1 is SGHAT and CDR2 is FQNNGV. V lost 1 base, J lost 6 bases, and 8 bases lay in between. Primers: 60 Vbeta forward and 13 Jbeta reverse. Using immunoSEQ multiplex PCR, the repertoire was profiled, and TCRdb retains in-frame clones only, with some absent. The sample lists nearly 110,000 clones, 75% occurring once. This clone was seen a few times. What it recognizes is unknown. This chain uses TRBV11-2 with TRBJ2-3, with unresolved D. Sequencing was done on a sample of PBMCs. This TCR came from a male donor in good health and CMV-seropositive. CDR3 in DNA: TGTGCCAGCAGCTTAGGAGCCAGGGATACGCAGTATTTT. It encodes CASSLGARDTQYF.